What follows are 24 T cell receptor beta chains derived from one specimen sequenced in a study of T cells after yellow fever vaccination. TCRdb used MiXCR to reprocess the 5' RACE reads, holding one entry per CDR3 protein. The table includes 450,000 to 550,000 distinct CDR3 sequences, around a fifth detected once. Sample: PBMCs, taken roughly 20 days after the first yellow fever vaccination. The receptor set was obtained from a man younger than 35 who received the YFV17D yellow fever vaccine.

This clonotype has just a few counts. The chain links TRBV20-1 to TRBJ2-3; 9 nucleotides agree with TRBD2. The germline V gene has CDR1 DFQATT and CDR2 SNEGSKA (reference sequence). V lost 1 base and J lost 5; bases outside the gene matches: 13. This CDR3 is built from 17 residues. The CDR3 DNA reads as TGCAGTGCTAGAGGGCCGGGCAGCGGGGGGAGGATAGATACGCAGTATTTT. Protein sequence: CSARGPGSGGRIDTQYF.

This clonotype was seen a few times. The chain employs TRBV5-1 and TRBJ1-2; TRBD1 might be the D (6 bases). In germline, CDR1 is SGHRS, CDR2 YFSETQ. The CDR3 is 14 residues long. V dropped 5 bases and J dropped 1 base, with 12 bases sitting between them. The CDR3 coding sequence is TGCGCCAGCAGTTTTGAGGGGGGTAACTATGGCTACACCTTC. Protein product: CASSFEGGNYGYTF.

In its sample, this clonotype was seen a few times. J is TRBJ2-1 and V is TRBV12-3 or TRBV12-4; D tentatively fits TRBD1 or TRBD2 (5 bases each). Trimming pared 3 bases from V and 2 bases from J, leaving 20 bases between. The length of the CDR3 is 18 residues. Written as DNA, the CDR3 is TGTGCCAGCAGTTTGGGCAGGGTCACGGCGGGCCCCTACAATGAGCAGTTCTTC. The encoded protein is CASSLGRVTAGPYNEQFF.

The CDR3 region has the DNA TGTGCCAGCAGCTTTCTTGGGCTATGGGCGAATGAGCAGTTCTTC. This codes for CASSFLGLWANEQFF. The chain links TRBV11-2 to TRBJ2-1; the D is unclear. CDR3 length: 15 residues. Germline CDR1 and CDR2: SGHAT and FQNNGV. Trimming left V 3 bases short and J 7 bases short, with 16 bases between.

This rearrangement joins TRBV5-6 to TRBJ2-6, with D unclear. Germline CDR1 SGHDT, CDR2 YYEEEE. Trimming stripped 1 base from V and 0 bases from J, with 20 bases between. This CDR3 is 20 amino acids long. CDR3 sequence (DNA): TGTGCCAGCAGCTTGAAGGATTTTCCCCCCCAAAGCTCTGGGGCCAACGTCCTGACTTTC. It is translated as CASSLKDFPPQSSGANVLTF. Based on the CDR3 plus reference TRBV5-6 and TRBJ2-6, the full variable domain is DAGVTQSPTHLIKTRGQQVTLRCSPKSGHDTVSWYQQALGQGPQFIFQYYEEEERQRGNFPDRFSGHQFPNYSSELNVNALLLGDSALYLCASSLKDFPPQSSGANVLTFGAGSRLTVL.

This clonotype has more than one count but fewer than ten. The chain links TRBV7-2 to TRBJ2-7, with D unclear. CDR1 and CDR2 (germline): SGHTA, FQGNSA. V was clipped by 2 bases and J by 0 bases, with 11 bases between them. The CDR3 runs 15 residues. CDR3 sequence (DNA): TGTGCCAGCAGCTTAACGTTCCACCCCTCCTACGAGCAGTACGTC. It encodes CASSLTFHPSYEQYV.

The rearrangement links TRBV29-1 to TRBJ2-2; tentatively, D is TRBD2 (6 bases). The ends were cut back, 7 bases at V and 0 bases at J, with 9 bases in the middle. From germline, CDR1 is SQVTM and CDR2 ANQGSEA. The CDR3 covers 13 residues. In nucleotides, the CDR3 is TGCAGCGGGAGGGTAGCGAACACCGGGGAGCTGTTTTTT. Protein sequence: CSGRVANTGELFF.

The chain links TRBV6-2 or TRBV6-3 to TRBJ2-7; D gene ambiguous. Germline CDR1 is MNHEY and CDR2 is SVGEGT. V lost 8 bases and J 3 bases, leaving 11 bases between the germline ends. This CDR3 is built from 12 residues. In nucleotides, the CDR3 is TGTGCCAGCGGAAGTTGGGACTACGAGCAGTACGTC. Protein: CASGSWDYEQYV.

This clonotype came up a few times. The J gene is TRBJ2-2, the V gene TRBV6-1, with TRBD1 identical over 7 bases. The CDR3 length is 15 residues. V shed 5 bases and J 4 bases; nucleotides not matched to a gene: 7. CDR1 and CDR2 from the germline V gene are MNHNS and SASEGT. CDR3 protein: CASSPETGSTGELFF. CDR3 in DNA: TGTGCCAGCAGTCCCGAGACAGGGAGCACCGGGGAGCTGTTTTTT.

The chain links TRBV18 to TRBJ2-5, with 7 bases matching TRBD1. J was trimmed by 4 bases and V by 5 bases; bases with no gene match: 7. The CDR3 loop spans 14 amino acids. CDR1 is KGHSH and CDR2 is LQKENI in the germline V gene. CDR3: CASSKGQPRETQYF. The CDR3 DNA follows: TGTGCCAGCTCAAAGGGACAGCCCAGAGAGACCCAGTACTTC.

This clonotype was seen more than once but under ten times. This CDR3 reads CASRFTSGGADTQYF. The CDR3 coding sequence is TGTGCCAGCAGATTTACTAGCGGGGGGGCGGATACGCAGTATTTT. The chain couples TRBV7-2 to TRBJ2-3; 13 nucleotides match TRBD2. The CDR3 is 15 amino acids. The germline CDR1 and CDR2 sequences are SGHTA and FQGNSA. V dropped 6 bases and J dropped 6; count of bases not matched to a gene: 6.

V is TRBV12-3 or TRBV12-4 and J is TRBJ2-1, with D perhaps TRBD1 or TRBD2 (5 bases each). This CDR3 region has 15 residues. V was cut by 6 bases and J by 6 bases, with 18 bases left in between. The CDR3 DNA is TGTGCCAGCAGCCTCCCCGGGACGGGGCTCAATGAGCAGTTCTTC. Protein sequence: CASSLPGTGLNEQFF.

The rearrangement links TRBV20-1 to TRBJ1-2, with 8 bases fitting TRBD1. The CDR3 is 11 residues long. Germline V CDR1 and CDR2: DFQATT, SNEGSKA (reference sequence). With 7 bases clipped from V and 5 bases from J, the junction kept 3 bases outside the gene matches. CDR3 bases: TGCAGTGGTCGACAGGGGTATGGCTACACCTTC. It specifies CSGRQGYGYTF.

V is TRBV5-1 and J is TRBJ2-1, with TRBD2 matching 9 bases. Losses at the gene ends were 4 bases for V and 0 bases for J; bases not matched to a gene: 8. The length of the CDR3 is 17 residues. Germline V lookup: CDR1 SGHRS, CDR2 YFSETQ. Here the CDR3 reads CASSSGGTVSSYNEQFF. CDR3 nucleotides: TGCGCCAGCAGCAGCGGGGGGACCGTTTCCTCCTACAATGAGCAGTTCTTC.

This clonotype has only a few counts. The chain joins TRBV7-6 to TRBJ2-7, with a tentative D call TRBD1 (6 bases). The CDR3 spans 15 residues. Trimming removed 5 bases at V and 2 bases at J, with 16 bases between. Germline CDR1 and CDR2: SGHVS and FNYEAQ. The CDR3 loop is CASSQGTATTYEQYV. The DNA of the CDR3 is TGTGCCAGCAGCCAGGGGACCGCCACGACCTACGAGCAGTACGTC.

The rearrangement links TRBV4-3 to TRBJ2-3; the match to TRBD1 covers 7 bases. The CDR3 is 15 amino acids. In germline, CDR1 is LGHNA, CDR2 YSLEER. J was trimmed by 6 bases and V by 4 bases; bases with no gene match: 10. The CDR3, as DNA: TGCGCCAGCAGCCTAAACGACAGGGCGTGGGATACGCAGTATTTT. Its protein is CASSLNDRAWDTQYF.

The rearrangement uses TRBV5-6 and TRBJ1-2; TRBD1 agrees at 7 bases. The V gene end was trimmed by 4 bases and the J gene end by 7 bases; junction bases not matched to a gene: 10. Germline values: CDR1 SGHDT, CDR2 YYEEEE. The CDR3 has 14 residues. DNA for the CDR3: TGTGCCAGCAGCCGCGGGGGACAGCCTTTTGGCTACACCTTC. Protein product: CASSRGGQPFGYTF.

In this sample, this clonotype turned up a few times. The chain has TRBV18 and TRBJ2-7; D remains ambiguous. In germline, CDR1 is KGHSH, CDR2 LQKENI. With 0 bases removed from V and 5 bases from J, the gap between germline ends came to 17 bases. The length of the CDR3 is 16 residues. The CDR3 loop is CASSPPPGVALDEQYF. CDR3 DNA sequence: TGTGCCAGCTCACCACCCCCCGGTGTTGCGTTGGACGAGCAGTACTTC.

This clonotype was found a few times. The chain couples TRBV7-2 to TRBJ2-5; D call uncertain. Trimming cost V 4 bases and J 2 bases, with 8 bases left between them. Germline V CDR1 and CDR2: SGHTA, FQGNSA. The CDR3 extends over 13 amino acids. Here the CDR3 DNA reads TGTGCCAGCAGCTCCGCTGAGCAAGAGACCCAGTACTTC. Translating it yields CASSSAEQETQYF.

This clonotype was seen more than once but under ten times. V usage is TRBV12-3 or TRBV12-4 and J usage is TRBJ2-1; 9 bases line up with TRBD1. V gave up 6 bases and J gave up 4 bases; unmatched junction bases: 10. The CDR3 extends over 16 amino acids. The CDR3 loop is CASSPPGTGSYNEQFF. The CDR3 DNA sequence: TGTGCCAGCAGCCCCCCCGGGACAGGGAGTTACAATGAGCAGTTCTTC.

The chain links TRBV20-1 to TRBJ2-7, with D tentatively TRBD1 (5 bases). V dropped 5 bases and J dropped 5 bases, with 19 bases sitting between them. Germline V CDR1 and CDR2: DFQATT, SNEGSKA (reference sequence). CDR3 length: 14 residues. CDR3 coding DNA: TGCAGTGCTCCGACTGGCAAGGGGTCCAACGAGCAGTACTTC. It codes for CSAPTGKGSNEQYF.

The J gene is TRBJ2-7, the V gene TRBV7-3; 9 bases match TRBD2. The V and J ends lost 3 bases and 2 bases, in that order; junction bases with no gene match: 8. The CDR3 spans 16 residues. The germline V gene encodes CDR1 SGHTA and CDR2 FQGTGA. This CDR3 reads CASSFLRSGGPYEQYV. The CDR3 DNA reads TGTGCCAGCAGCTTCCTCCGAAGCGGGGGGCCCTACGAGCAGTACGTC.

The chain carries TRBV6-5 and TRBJ2-7; 7 bases map to TRBD2. Germline CDR1 MNHEY, CDR2 SVGAGI. The CDR3 is 14 residues long. The junction had 4 bases not matched to a gene; V was cut back by 0 bases and J by 5 bases. CDR3: CASSYSIGTNEQYF. CDR3 in DNA: TGTGCCAGCAGTTACTCGATAGGGACTAACGAGCAGTACTTC.

This clonotype was seen many times. V and J are TRBV24-1 and TRBJ2-3, with D perhaps matching TRBD1 or TRBD2 (5 bases each). This CDR3 is 15 amino acids long. Looked up from germline, CDR1 is KGHDR and CDR2 is SFDVKD. Deletions cut 2 bases from V and 6 bases from J, with 14 bases between. CDR3 DNA: TGTGCCACCAGTGATTCCCCTGCAGGGACGGATACGCAGTATTTT. It encodes CATSDSPAGTDTQYF.